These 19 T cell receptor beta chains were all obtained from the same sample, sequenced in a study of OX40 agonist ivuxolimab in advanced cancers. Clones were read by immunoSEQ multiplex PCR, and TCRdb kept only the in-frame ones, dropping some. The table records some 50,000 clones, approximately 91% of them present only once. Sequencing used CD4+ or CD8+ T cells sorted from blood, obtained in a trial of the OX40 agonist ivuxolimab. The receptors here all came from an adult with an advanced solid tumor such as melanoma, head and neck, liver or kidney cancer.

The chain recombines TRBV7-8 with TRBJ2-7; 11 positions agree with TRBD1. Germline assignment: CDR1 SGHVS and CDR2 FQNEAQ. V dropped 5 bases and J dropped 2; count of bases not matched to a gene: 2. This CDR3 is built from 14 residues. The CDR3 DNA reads TGTGCCAGCAGCGGGGACAGGGGGACCTACGAGCAGTACTTC. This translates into CASSGDRGTYEQYF. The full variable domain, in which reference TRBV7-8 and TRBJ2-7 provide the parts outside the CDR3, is GAGVSQSPRYKVAKRGQDVALRCDPISGHVSLFWYQQALGQGPEFLTYFQNEAQLDKSGLPSDRFFAERPEGSVSTLKIQRTQQEDSAVYLCASSGDRGTYEQYFGPGTRLTVT.

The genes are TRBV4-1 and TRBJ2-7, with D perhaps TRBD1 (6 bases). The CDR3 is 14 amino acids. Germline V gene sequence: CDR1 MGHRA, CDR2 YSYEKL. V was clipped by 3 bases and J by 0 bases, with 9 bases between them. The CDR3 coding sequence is TGCGCCAGCAGCCACTCGACAGGCTCCTACGAGCAGTACTTC. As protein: CASSHSTGSYEQYF.

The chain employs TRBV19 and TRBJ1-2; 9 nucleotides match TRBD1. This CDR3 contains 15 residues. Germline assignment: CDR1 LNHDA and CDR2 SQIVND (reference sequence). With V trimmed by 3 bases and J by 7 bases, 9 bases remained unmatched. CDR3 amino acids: CASSIWIQGAVGYTF. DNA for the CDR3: TGTGCCAGTAGTATTTGGATACAGGGGGCGGTTGGCTACACCTTC.

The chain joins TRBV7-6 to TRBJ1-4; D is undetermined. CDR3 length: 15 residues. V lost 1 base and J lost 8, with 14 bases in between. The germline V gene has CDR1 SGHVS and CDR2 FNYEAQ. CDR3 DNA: TGTGCCAGCAGCTTAGAGGGCAGCCCTGGGGAAAAACTGTTTTTT. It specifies CASSLEGSPGEKLFF.

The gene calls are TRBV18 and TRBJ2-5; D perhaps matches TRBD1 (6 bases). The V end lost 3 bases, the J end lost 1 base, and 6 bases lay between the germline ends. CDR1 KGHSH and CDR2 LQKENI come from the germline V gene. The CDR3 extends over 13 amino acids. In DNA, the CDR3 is TGTGCCAGCTCACCGGGGGCCCAAGAGACCCAGTACTTC. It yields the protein CASSPGAQETQYF.

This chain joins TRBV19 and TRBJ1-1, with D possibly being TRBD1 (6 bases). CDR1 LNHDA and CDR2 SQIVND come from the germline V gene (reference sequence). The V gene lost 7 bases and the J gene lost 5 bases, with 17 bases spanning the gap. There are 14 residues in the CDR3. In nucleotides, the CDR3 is TGTGCCAGTACGCCAGGGGTTGGGTGGACTGAAGCTTTCTTT. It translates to CASTPGVGWTEAFF.

The CDR3 spells CASSHPGGAYEQYF. CDR3 in DNA: TGTGCCAGCAGCCACCCCGGGGGGGCCTACGAGCAGTACTTC. The chain has TRBV7-9 and TRBJ2-7, with 8 nucleotides matching TRBD2. Germline CDR1 is SEHNR and CDR2 is FQNEAQ (reference sequence). The ends lost 5 bases at V and 2 bases at J; junction bases unmatched: 5. The CDR3 loop spans 14 amino acids.

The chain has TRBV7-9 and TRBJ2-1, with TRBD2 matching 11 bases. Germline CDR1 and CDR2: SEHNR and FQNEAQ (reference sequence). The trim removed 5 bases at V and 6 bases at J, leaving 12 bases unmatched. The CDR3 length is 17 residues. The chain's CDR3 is CASSPRVAGGIGNEQFF. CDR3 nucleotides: TGTGCCAGCAGCCCCCGGGTAGCGGGAGGGATTGGCAATGAGCAGTTCTTC.

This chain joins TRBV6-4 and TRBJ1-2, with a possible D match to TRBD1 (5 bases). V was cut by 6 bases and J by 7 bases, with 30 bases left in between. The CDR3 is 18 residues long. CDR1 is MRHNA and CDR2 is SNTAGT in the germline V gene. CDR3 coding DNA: TGTGCCAGCAGAAGACCACCCTTCGGGGGACCTCCCGTAAGTGGCTACACCTTC. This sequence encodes CASRRPPFGGPPVSGYTF.

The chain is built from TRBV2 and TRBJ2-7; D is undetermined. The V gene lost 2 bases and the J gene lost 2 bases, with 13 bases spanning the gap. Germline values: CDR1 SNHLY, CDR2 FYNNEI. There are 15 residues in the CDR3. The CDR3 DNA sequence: TGTGCCAGCAGTGAATATATTACCGCCGCCTACGAGCAGTACTTC. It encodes CASSEYITAAYEQYF.

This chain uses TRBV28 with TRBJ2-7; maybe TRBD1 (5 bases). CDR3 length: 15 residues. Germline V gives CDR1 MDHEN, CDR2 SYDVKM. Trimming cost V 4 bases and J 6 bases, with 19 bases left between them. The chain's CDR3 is CASSSRGHRRGEQYF. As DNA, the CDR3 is TGTGCCAGCAGTTCCAGAGGACACCGGCGTGGCGAGCAGTACTTC.

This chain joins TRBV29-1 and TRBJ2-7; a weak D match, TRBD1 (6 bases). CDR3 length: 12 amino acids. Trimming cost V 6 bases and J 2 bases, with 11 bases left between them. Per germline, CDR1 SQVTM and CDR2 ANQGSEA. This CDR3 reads CSVADRTYEQYF. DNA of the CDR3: TGCAGCGTCGCCGACAGGACCTACGAGCAGTACTTC.

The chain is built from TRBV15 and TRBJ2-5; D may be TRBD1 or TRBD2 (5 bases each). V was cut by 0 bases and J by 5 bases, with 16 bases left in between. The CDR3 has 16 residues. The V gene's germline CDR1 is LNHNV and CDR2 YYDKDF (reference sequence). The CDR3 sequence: CATSRDDSLGRETQYF. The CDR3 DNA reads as TGTGCCACCAGCAGAGATGACTCCCTGGGACGGGAGACCCAGTACTTC.

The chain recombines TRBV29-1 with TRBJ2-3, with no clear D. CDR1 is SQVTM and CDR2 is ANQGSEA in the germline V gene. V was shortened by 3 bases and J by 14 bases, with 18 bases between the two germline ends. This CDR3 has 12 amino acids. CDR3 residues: CSVDAPDPARYF. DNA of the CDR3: TGCAGCGTTGACGCCCCCGACCCTGCACGGTATTTT.

The CDR3 DNA reads as TGTGCCAGTAGTACACGGACAGGGTTCCACGAGCAGTACTTC. As protein: CASSTRTGFHEQYF. This chain joins TRBV19 and TRBJ2-7; 8 bases are shared with TRBD1. The CDR3 runs to 14 residues. V lost 4 bases to trimming and J lost 5 bases; unmatched junction nucleotides: 7. In germline, CDR1 is LNHDA, CDR2 SQIVND (reference sequence).

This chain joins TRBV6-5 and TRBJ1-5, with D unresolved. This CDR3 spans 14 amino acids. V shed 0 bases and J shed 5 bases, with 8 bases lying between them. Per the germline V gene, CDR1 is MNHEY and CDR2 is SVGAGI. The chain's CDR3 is CASSYSGGDQPQHF. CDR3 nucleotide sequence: TGTGCCAGCAGTTACTCGGGCGGGGATCAGCCCCAGCATTTT.

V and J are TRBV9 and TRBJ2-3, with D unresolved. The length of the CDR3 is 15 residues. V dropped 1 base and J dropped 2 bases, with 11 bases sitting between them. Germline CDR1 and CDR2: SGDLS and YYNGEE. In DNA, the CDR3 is TGTGCCAGCAGCGTAAATCCAGGCCACACAGATACGCAGTATTTT. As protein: CASSVNPGHTDTQYF.

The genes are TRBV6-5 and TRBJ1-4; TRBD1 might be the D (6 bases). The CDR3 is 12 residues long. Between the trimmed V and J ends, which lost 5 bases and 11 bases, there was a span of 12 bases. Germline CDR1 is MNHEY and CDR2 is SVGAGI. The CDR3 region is CASSKTGSKLFF. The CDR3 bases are TGTGCCAGCAGTAAAACAGGGTCGAAACTGTTTTTT.

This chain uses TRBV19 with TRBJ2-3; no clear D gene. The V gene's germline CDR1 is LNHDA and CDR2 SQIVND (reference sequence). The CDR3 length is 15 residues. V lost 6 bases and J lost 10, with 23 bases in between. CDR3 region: CASRSTDRPVVAQYF. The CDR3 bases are TGTGCCAGTAGAAGTACTGACCGTCCCGTGGTGGCGCAGTATTTT. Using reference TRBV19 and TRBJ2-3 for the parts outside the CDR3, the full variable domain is DGGITQSPKYLFRKEGQNVTLSCEQNLNHDAMYWYRQDPGQGLRLIYYSQIVNDFQKGDIAEGYSVSREKKESFPLTVTSAQKNPTAFYLCASRSTDRPVVAQYFGPGTRLTVL.